This T cell receptor (beta chain) was recorded in a study of T-cell reconstitution after alpha-beta-depleted transplantation in children. Germline V gives CDR1 SQVTM, CDR2 ANQGSEA. CDR3 length: 14 amino acids. V shed 6 bases and J shed 0 bases, with 12 bases lying between them. A TCRbeta library incorporating unique molecular identifiers was prepared. TCRdb ran MiXCR on the PCR reads and lists one entry per CDR3 protein. The sample shows approximately 350,000 distinct CDR3 sequences, 10% of them seen only once. V gene TRBV29-1 combines with J gene TRBJ2-1; D remains unclear. The TCR sequence derives from a human donor who donated a stem cell graft to a child with acute lymphoblastic leukemia. The sample here was PBMCs from the stem cell graft donor, taken from the stem cell graft. The CDR3 sequence is CSVAAILSYNEQFF. For the CDR3, the DNA is TGCAGCGTCGCAGCTATACTCTCCTACAATGAGCAGTTCTTC.